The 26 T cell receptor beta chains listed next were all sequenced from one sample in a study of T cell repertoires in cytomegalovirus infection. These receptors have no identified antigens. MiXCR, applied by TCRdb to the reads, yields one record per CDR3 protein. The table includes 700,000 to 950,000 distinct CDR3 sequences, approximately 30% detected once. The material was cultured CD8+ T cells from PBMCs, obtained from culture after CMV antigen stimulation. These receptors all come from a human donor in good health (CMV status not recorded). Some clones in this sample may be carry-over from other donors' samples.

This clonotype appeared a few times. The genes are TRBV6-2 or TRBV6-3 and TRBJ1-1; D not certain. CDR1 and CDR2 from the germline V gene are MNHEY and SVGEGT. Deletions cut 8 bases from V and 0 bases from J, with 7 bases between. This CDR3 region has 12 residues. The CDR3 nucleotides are TGTGCCAGCGCGGGGATGAACACTGAAGCTTTCTTT. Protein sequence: CASAGMNTEAFF.

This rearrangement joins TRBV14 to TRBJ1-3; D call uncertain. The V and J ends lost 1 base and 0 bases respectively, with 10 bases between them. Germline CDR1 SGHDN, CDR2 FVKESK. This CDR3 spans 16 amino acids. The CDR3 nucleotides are TGTGCCAGCAGCCAAGGAATATATCACTCTGGAAACACCATATATTTT. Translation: CASSQGIYHSGNTIYF.

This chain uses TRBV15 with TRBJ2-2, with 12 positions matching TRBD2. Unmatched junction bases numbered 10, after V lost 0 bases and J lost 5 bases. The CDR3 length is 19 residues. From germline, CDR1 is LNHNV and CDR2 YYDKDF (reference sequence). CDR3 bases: TGTGCCACCAGCAGAGATTTCGCTAGCGGGGGGGCGAGTACCGGGGAGCTGTTTTTT. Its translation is CATSRDFASGGASTGELFF.

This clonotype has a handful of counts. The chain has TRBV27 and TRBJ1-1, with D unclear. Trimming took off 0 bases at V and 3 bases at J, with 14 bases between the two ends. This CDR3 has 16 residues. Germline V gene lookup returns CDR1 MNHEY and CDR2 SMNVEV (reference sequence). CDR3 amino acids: CASSLSGNGLHTEAFF. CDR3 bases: TGTGCCAGCAGTTTATCGGGGAACGGTTTGCACACTGAAGCTTTCTTT.

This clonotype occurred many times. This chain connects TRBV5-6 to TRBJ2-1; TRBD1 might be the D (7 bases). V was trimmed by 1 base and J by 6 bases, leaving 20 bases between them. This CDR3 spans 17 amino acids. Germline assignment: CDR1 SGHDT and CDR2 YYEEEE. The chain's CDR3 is CASSLMGQLVGGNEQFF. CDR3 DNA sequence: TGTGCCAGCAGCTTGATGGGACAGTTGGTGGGGGGCAATGAGCAGTTCTTC.

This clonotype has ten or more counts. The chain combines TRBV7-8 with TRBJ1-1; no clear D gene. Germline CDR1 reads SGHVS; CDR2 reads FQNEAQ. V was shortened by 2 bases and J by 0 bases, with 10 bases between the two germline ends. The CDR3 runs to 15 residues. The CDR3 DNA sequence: TGTGCCAGCAGCTTAATCGAGGTTCTGAACACTGAAGCTTTCTTT. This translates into CASSLIEVLNTEAFF.

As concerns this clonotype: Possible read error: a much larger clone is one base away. Here the CDR3 reads CASGNDEQFF. In DNA, the CDR3 is TGTGCCAGCGGGAACGATGAGCAGTTCTTC. This sequence joins TRBV12-3 or TRBV12-4 and TRBJ2-1, with D unresolved. This CDR3 contains 10 residues. Trimming removed 8 bases at V and 8 bases at J, with 7 bases between.

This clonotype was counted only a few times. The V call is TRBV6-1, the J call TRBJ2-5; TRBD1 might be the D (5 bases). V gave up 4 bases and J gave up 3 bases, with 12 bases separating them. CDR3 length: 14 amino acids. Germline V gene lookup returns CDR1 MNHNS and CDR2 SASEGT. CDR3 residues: CASSAQGGKETQYF. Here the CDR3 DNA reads TGTGCCAGCAGTGCCCAGGGTGGGAAAGAGACCCAGTACTTC.

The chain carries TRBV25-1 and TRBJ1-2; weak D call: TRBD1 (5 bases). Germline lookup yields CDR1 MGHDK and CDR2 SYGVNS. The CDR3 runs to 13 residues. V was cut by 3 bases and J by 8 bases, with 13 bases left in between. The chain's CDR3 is CASSEGGANGYTF. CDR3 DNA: TGTGCCAGCAGTGAGGGAGGGGCAAACGGCTACACCTTC.

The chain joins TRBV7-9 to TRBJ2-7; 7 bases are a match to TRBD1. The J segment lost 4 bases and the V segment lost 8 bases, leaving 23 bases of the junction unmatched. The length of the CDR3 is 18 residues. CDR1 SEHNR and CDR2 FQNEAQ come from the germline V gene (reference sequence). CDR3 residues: CASRAQRGRKDRPYEQYF. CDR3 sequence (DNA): TGTGCCAGCCGAGCACAGAGGGGGCGGAAAGATCGTCCGTACGAGCAGTACTTC.

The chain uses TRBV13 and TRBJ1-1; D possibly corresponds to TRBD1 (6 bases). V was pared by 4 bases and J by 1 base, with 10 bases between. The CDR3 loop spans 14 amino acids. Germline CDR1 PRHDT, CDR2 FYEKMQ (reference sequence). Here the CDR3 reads CASSSYRENTEAFF. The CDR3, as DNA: TGTGCCAGCAGCTCCTACAGGGAGAACACTGAAGCTTTCTTT.

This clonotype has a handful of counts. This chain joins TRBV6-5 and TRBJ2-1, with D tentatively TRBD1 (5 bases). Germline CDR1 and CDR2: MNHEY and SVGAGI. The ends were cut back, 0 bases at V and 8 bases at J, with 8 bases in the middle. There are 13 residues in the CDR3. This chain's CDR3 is CASSYSWGHEQFF. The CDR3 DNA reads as TGTGCCAGCAGTTACTCATGGGGCCATGAGCAGTTCTTC.

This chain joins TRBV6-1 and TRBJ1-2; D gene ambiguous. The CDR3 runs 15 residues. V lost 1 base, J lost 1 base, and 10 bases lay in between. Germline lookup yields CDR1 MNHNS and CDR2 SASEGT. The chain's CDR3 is CASSEELAVNYGYTF. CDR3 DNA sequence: TGTGCCAGCAGTGAAGAGTTGGCAGTTAACTATGGCTACACCTTC.

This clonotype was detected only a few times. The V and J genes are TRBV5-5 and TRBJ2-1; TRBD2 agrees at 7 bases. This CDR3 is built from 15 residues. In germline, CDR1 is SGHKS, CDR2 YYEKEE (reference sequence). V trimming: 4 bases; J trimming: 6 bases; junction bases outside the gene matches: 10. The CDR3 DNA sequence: TGTGCCAGCAGCACCACCGGACTAGTAGCCAATGAGCAGTTCTTC. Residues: CASSTTGLVANEQFF.

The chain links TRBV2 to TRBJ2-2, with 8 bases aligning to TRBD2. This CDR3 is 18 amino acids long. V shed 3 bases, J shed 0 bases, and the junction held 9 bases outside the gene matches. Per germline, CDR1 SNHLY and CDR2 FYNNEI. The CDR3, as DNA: TGTGCCAGCAGTGATATTGTCGGGGGGGAGTCGAACACCGGGGAGCTGTTTTTT. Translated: CASSDIVGGESNTGELFF.

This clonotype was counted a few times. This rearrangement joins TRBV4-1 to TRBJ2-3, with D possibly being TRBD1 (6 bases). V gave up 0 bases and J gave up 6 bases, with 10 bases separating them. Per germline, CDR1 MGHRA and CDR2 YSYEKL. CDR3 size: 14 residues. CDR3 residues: CASSQDPGADTQYF. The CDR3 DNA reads TGCGCCAGCAGCCAAGACCCAGGGGCCGATACGCAGTATTTT.

CDR3 protein: CASSTRTSGGGYEQYV. In nucleotides, the CDR3 is TGTGCCAGCAGTACCCGGACTAGCGGGGGAGGCTACGAGCAGTACGTC. The chain employs TRBV6-8 and TRBJ2-7; 13 bases line up with TRBD2. Unmatched junction bases numbered 7, after V lost 5 bases and J lost 3 bases. The CDR3 is made up of 16 amino acids. Germline-derived CDR1 and CDR2 are MNHGY and SAAAGT.

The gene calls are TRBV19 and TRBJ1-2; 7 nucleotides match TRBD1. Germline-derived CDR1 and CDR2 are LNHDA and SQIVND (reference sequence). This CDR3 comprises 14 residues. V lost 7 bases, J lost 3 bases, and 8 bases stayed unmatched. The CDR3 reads CASIGGGVHYGYTF. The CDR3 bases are TGTGCCAGTATAGGAGGGGGCGTTCACTATGGCTACACCTTC.

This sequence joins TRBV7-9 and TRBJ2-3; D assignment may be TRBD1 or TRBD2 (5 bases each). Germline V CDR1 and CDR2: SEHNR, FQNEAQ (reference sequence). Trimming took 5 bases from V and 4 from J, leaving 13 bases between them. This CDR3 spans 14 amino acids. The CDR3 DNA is TGTGCCAGCAGCCAATCAGGGCGGGCAGATACGCAGTATTTT. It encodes CASSQSGRADTQYF.

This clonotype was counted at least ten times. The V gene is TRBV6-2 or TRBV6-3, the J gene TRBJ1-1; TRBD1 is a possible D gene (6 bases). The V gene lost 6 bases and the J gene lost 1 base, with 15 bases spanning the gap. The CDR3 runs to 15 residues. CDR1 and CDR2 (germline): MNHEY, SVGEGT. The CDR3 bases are TGTGCCAGCAGGGAAGGAGGACAGCCGAACACTGAAGCTTTCTTT. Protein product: CASREGGQPNTEAFF.

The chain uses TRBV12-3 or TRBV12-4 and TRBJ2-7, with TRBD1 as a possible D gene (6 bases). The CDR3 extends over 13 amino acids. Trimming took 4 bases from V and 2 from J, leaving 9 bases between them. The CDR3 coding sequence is TGTGCCAGCAGTTCAGGGGCTCCCTACGAGCAGTACGTC. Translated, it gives CASSSGAPYEQYV.

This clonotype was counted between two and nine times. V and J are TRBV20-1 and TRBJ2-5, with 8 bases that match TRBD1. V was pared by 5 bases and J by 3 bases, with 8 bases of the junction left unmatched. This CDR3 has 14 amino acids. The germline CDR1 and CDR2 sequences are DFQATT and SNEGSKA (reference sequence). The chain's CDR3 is CSALGQVGEETQYF. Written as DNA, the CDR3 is TGCAGTGCTTTGGGACAGGTGGGGGAAGAGACCCAGTACTTC.

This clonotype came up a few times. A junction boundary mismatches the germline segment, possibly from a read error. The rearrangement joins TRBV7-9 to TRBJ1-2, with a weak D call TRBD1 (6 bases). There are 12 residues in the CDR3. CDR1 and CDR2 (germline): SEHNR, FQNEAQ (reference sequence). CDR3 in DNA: TGTGCCAGCAGCTTAGACAGGGATCGTACGCCCTTC. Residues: CASSLDRDRTPF.

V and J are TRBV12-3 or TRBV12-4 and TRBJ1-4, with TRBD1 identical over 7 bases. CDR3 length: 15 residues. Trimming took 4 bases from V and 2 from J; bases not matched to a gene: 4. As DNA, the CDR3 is TGTGCCAGCAGTTCTGCGACAGGGACTAATGAAAAACTGTTTTTT. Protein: CASSSATGTNEKLFF.

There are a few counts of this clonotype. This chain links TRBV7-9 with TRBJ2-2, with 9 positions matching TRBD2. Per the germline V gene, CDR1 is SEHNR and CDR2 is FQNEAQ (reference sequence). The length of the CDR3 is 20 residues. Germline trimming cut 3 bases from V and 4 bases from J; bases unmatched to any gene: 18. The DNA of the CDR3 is TGTGCCAGCAGCTTCGGACTAGCGACCCTAACCACCCCCTTCACCGGGGAGCTGTTTTTT. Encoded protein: CASSFGLATLTTPFTGELFF.

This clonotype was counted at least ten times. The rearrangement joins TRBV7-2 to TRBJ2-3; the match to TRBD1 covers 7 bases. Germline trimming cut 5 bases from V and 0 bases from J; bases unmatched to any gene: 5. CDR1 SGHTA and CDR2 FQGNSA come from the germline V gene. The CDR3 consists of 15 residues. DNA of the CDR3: TGTGCCAGCAGCCAGGGGGTGGAGAGCACAGATACGCAGTATTTT. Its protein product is CASSQGVESTDTQYF.